A selection of T cell receptor beta chains follows, all from one sample in a study of cytomegalovirus exposure and HLA in healthy donors. Clones were read by immunoSEQ multiplex PCR, and TCRdb kept only the in-frame ones, dropping some. The sample comprises 130,000 or so clones, approximately 86% of which are singletons, and around 0.51% rests with the top ten. The sequenced sample was PBMCs. These receptors originate from a woman aged 40 to 50 in good health and CMV-seronegative. Both conserved end residues are part of each CDR3. A D gene is named only where the DNA matches it firmly. The listing skips clone size in some rows; elsewhere it reads once, few, many or a size class.

clone_size	cdr3_length	j_call	d_call	v_call	cdr3_nt	cdr3_aa
once	13	TRBJ1-2	-	TRBV6-5	TGTGCCAGCAGTGCGATCGAGGGATATGGCTACACCTTC	CASSAIEGYGYTF
-	14	TRBJ2-7	TRBD2	TRBV2	TGTGCCAGCAGGTCACTAGCGGGAGACTACGAGCAGTACTTC	CASRSLAGDYEQYF
-	16	TRBJ2-5	TRBD1	TRBV7-8	TGTGCCAGCAGCCTCTCGGACAGGGGGCCTCAAGAGACCCAGTACTTC	CASSLSDRGPQETQYF
once	14	TRBJ1-2	TRBD1	TRBV5-1	TGCGCCAGCAGCTTGGTGACAGGGGACTATGGCTACACCTTC	CASSLVTGDYGYTF
-	14	TRBJ2-7	-	TRBV5-6	TGTGCCAGCAGCTTGGTTGGCGGAGCCTACGAGCAGTACTTC	CASSLVGGAYEQYF
once	15	TRBJ1-1	TRBD1	TRBV28	TGTGCCAGCAGTTTAGGGGACCGACAGGGTCCTGAAGCTTTCTTT	CASSLGDRQGPEAFF
-	15	TRBJ2-5	TRBD2	TRBV18	TGTGCCAGCTCACCCGTCGGGGGGGCGCGAGAGACCCAGTACTTC	CASSPVGGARETQYF
-	16	TRBJ2-3	TRBD2	TRBV4-1	TGCGCCAGCAGCCAAGTGGGACTAGCGGGATTGAATACGCAGTATTTT	CASSQVGLAGLNTQYF
-	15	TRBJ2-5	TRBD1	TRBV10-3	TGTGCCATCTCCTTGACGGGACAGGGCGTAGAGACCCAGTACTTC	CAISLTGQGVETQYF
-	12	TRBJ2-7	-	TRBV11-2	TGTGCCAGCGGGTACAGCTCCTACGAGCAGTACTTC	CASGYSSYEQYF
-	15	TRBJ2-7	TRBD2	TRBV19	TGTGCCAGTAGGAGGACTAGCGGGAGTGCCCACGAGCAGTACTTC	CASRRTSGSAHEQYF
few	16	TRBJ1-2	TRBD1	TRBV5-4	TGTGCCAGCAGCACAGGGGGCCCGGGGACTAACTATGGCTACACCTTC	CASSTGGPGTNYGYTF
-	16	TRBJ2-7	TRBD2	TRBV10-1	TGCGCCAGCAGCGATGAGAGTAGCGGGAGGCCCTACGAGCAGTACTTC	CASSDESSGRPYEQYF
-	14	TRBJ2-7	TRBD1	TRBV7-2	TGTGCCAGCAGCCCCGCCACAGGGGCCTACGAGCAGTACTTC	CASSPATGAYEQYF
-	15	TRBJ2-3	-	TRBV5-1	TGCGCCAGCAGCTTAGGTGGAGGTCAGTGGGATACGCAGTATTTT	CASSLGGGQWDTQYF
-	15	TRBJ2-7	TRBD1	TRBV7-3	TGTGCCAGCAGCCGAGAGGGGACAGGGCCCTACGAGCAGTACTTC	CASSREGTGPYEQYF
-	14	TRBJ2-5	-	TRBV5-1	TGCGCCAGCCTTAGCGGAGAGTACCAAGAGACCCAGTACTTC	CASLSGEYQETQYF
-	16	TRBJ2-2	TRBD2	TRBV9	TGTGCCAGCAGCCCCCGGTTAGCGGGGATCACCGGGGAGCTGTTTTTT	CASSPRLAGITGELFF
-	13	TRBJ1-4	-	TRBV30	TGTGCCTGGCAGACGGGAGGGGAGGAAAAACTGTTTTTT	CAWQTGGEEKLFF
-	16	TRBJ2-1	TRBD1	TRBV19	TGTGCCAGTAGGCGAAATACGGGACAGTACGTCAATGAGCAGTTCTTC	CASRRNTGQYVNEQFF
once	16	TRBJ2-7	-	TRBV7-2	TGTGCCAGCAGCTTAGCGGTATCTTCCGGGGGCTACGAGCAGTACTTC	CASSLAVSSGGYEQYF
-	11	TRBJ2-2	-	TRBV10-3	TGTGCCACTACAGCTACCGGGGAGCTGTTTTTT	CATTATGELFF
-	15	TRBJ2-1	-	TRBV6-1	TGTGCCAGCAGTGCCCAGCGGGCGGCCTACAATGAGCAGTTCTTC	CASSAQRAAYNEQFF
-	16	TRBJ2-7	-	TRBV7-8	TGTGCCAGCAGTACAAACCAGTTCGCGGGACCTTACGAGCAGTACTTC	CASSTNQFAGPYEQYF
once	18	TRBJ2-5	TRBD2	TRBV5-1	TGCGCCAGCAGCCCCCTTAGCGGGAGACACTCTCCTGGAGAGACCCAGTACTTC	CASSPLSGRHSPGETQYF
-	14	TRBJ2-7	-	TRBV5-1	TGCGCCAGCAGCTTGGTAGCCACGGGTTACGAGCAGTACTTC	CASSLVATGYEQYF
few	14	TRBJ1-4	-	TRBV7-9	TGTGCCAGCAGCCCCGGCGGCGAGGTAGAAAAACTGTTTTTT	CASSPGGEVEKLFF
-	13	TRBJ2-3	-	TRBV7-7	TGTGCTAGCAGCTTAGGGGGGGCAGATACGCAGTATTTT	CASSLGGADTQYF
few	14	TRBJ1-2	-	TRBV6-1	TGTGCCAGCAGCACCGGGGTAACTAACTATGGCTACACCTTC	CASSTGVTNYGYTF
-	14	TRBJ1-2	TRBD1	TRBV7-8	TGTGCCAGCAGCCCCGGACAGGGGGCGTATGGCTACACCTTC	CASSPGQGAYGYTF
-	11	TRBJ2-7	-	TRBV13	TGTGCCAGCAGCTTCTTCTACGAGCAGTACTTC	CASSFFYEQYF
-	14	TRBJ2-3	-	TRBV10-3	TGTGCCATCAGTGACCTGGGGCGGACAGATACGCAGTATTTT	CAISDLGRTDTQYF
-	15	TRBJ1-2	-	TRBV7-9	TGTTCCAGCAGCTTTCCTGATCGACAGGTCTATGGTTACACCTTC	CSSSFPDRQVYGYTF
-	13	TRBJ2-7	TRBD1	TRBV2	TGTGCCGGAAACCGGGACAGAGCCTACGAGCAGTACTTC	CAGNRDRAYEQYF
-	15	TRBJ2-1	-	TRBV29-1	TGCAGCGTTGTGGAGGGGGCCCGGTCCTACAATGAGCAGTTCTTC	CSVVEGARSYNEQFF
-	14	TRBJ1-4	-	TRBV5-1	TGCGCCAGCAGCTACGAGGATTTCAATGAAAAACTGTTTTTT	CASSYEDFNEKLFF
-	15	TRBJ1-6	TRBD1	TRBV7-9	TGTGCCAGCAGCTTAGAGGGGGCAATCATTTCACCCCTCCACTTT	CASSLEGAIISPLHF
-	14	TRBJ1-2	-	TRBV28	TGTGCCAGCAGTCTATCACAGGGATTCTATGGCTACACCTTC	CASSLSQGFYGYTF
-	14	TRBJ2-7	TRBD2	TRBV10-3	TGTGCCATCAGTTTAGCGGGGGATCCCTACGAGCAGTACTTC	CAISLAGDPYEQYF
-	13	TRBJ2-7	-	TRBV4-1	TGCGCCAGCAGCCAACCTATTGAGAACGAGCAGTACTTC	CASSQPIENEQYF
-	16	TRBJ2-1	TRBD2	TRBV7-9	TGTTCCAGCAGTCAACTAGCGGGAGGGAACTACAATGAGCAGTTCTTC	CSSSQLAGGNYNEQFF
-	17	TRBJ2-2	TRBD2	TRBV7-2	TGTGCCAGCAGCTTAGGCGTTAGCGGGGGGAACACCGGGGAGCTGTTTTTT	CASSLGVSGGNTGELFF
-	14	TRBJ2-5	TRBD1	TRBV28	TGTGCCAGCATGGGGACAGATCAAGGAGAGACCCAGTACTTC	CASMGTDQGETQYF